A single sample is the source of the 13 T cell receptor beta chains below, sequenced in a study of post-analysis software for immune sequencing data. No cognate antigen is known for these TCRs. Built from TCR beta cDNA, the libraries had unique molecular identifiers in them. One entry per CDR3 protein, called by TCRdb with MiXCR from the PCR reads. The sample yields more than 450,000 distinct CDR3 sequences, 30% to 40% seen once. Notes on the study in general: Five or six TRBV segments, TRBV5-6, TRBV5-1 and TRBV20-1 among them, were found more frequent in patients than controls.

The sequenced sample was blood. These receptor sequences come from a girl aged 2-17 years with multiple sclerosis.

The table lists this clonotype with a few counts. The chain links TRBV19 to TRBJ2-4; TRBD1 agrees at 10 bases. The junction had 3 bases not matched to a gene; V was cut back by 4 bases and J by 0 bases. The CDR3 sequence is 16 residues long. Germline assignment: CDR1 LNHDA and CDR2 SQIVND (reference sequence). The CDR3 DNA sequence: TGTGCCAGTAGTACCCGGACAGGGGGAGCCAAAAACATTCAGTACTTC. This sequence encodes CASSTRTGGAKNIQYF.

V gene TRBV6-6 combines with J gene TRBJ2-1; 9 bases map to TRBD2. The V segment lost 5 bases and the J segment 6 bases; nucleotides outside the gene matches: 8. CDR1 is MNHNY and CDR2 is SVGAGI in the germline V gene (reference sequence). The CDR3 totals 15 residues. The CDR3 DNA follows: TGTGCCAGCAGTCGCGGGGGGGCAGAGTGCAATGAGCAGTTCTTC. Residues: CASSRGGAECNEQFF.

This clonotype was counted a few times. CDR3 region: CSAPYGVNNEQFF. Written as DNA, the CDR3 is TGCAGTGCTCCGTACGGGGTTAACAATGAGCAGTTCTTC. The chain carries TRBV20-1 and TRBJ2-1, with D possibly being TRBD2 (5 bases). With 5 bases removed from V and 5 bases from J, the gap between germline ends came to 13 bases. The CDR3 spans 13 residues. The germline V gene has CDR1 DFQATT and CDR2 SNEGSKA (reference sequence).

The chain links TRBV12-3 or TRBV12-4 to TRBJ1-4; 7 bases are shared with TRBD1. The CDR3 has 16 residues. The V gene end was trimmed by 3 bases and the J gene end by 4 bases; junction bases not matched to a gene: 8. The DNA of the CDR3 is TGTGCCAGCAGTTTTAACCTGGGACAGAGTAATGAAAAACTGTTTTTT. Protein: CASSFNLGQSNEKLFF.

The chain uses TRBV10-1 and TRBJ2-2, with D unclear. CDR3 length equals 12 residues. Germline loops: CDR1 WNHNN, CDR2 SYGVQD (reference sequence). Trimming stripped 6 bases from V and 3 bases from J, with 5 bases between. CDR3 sequence: CASRGYTGELFF. For the CDR3, the DNA is TGCGCCAGCAGGGGGTACACCGGGGAGCTGTTTTTT.

The V and J genes are TRBV6-5 and TRBJ1-1; a possible D gene is TRBD1 (5 bases). V dropped 3 bases and J dropped 8 bases, with 10 bases sitting between them. This CDR3 has 12 amino acids. Germline loops: CDR1 MNHEY, CDR2 SVGAGI. The CDR3 bases are TGTGCCAGCAGTTATACAGGAGAGGAAGCTTTCTTT. It translates to CASSYTGEEAFF.

Only a few counts were recorded for this clonotype. The chain is built from TRBV7-9 and TRBJ1-2, with D perhaps matching TRBD1 (6 bases). The CDR3 runs 13 residues. Between the trimmed V and J ends, which lost 5 bases and 9 bases, there was a span of 16 bases. Germline CDR1 SEHNR, CDR2 FQNEAQ (reference sequence). The CDR3 region is CASSLGSRGSYTF. The CDR3, as DNA: TGTGCCAGCAGCCTCGGGTCCAGGGGTAGCTACACCTTC.

This clonotype was observed once. This chain uses TRBV5-1 with TRBJ2-3; 9 positions agree with TRBD2. Germline loops: CDR1 SGHRS, CDR2 YFSETQ. This CDR3 has 13 residues. J gave up 7 bases and V 2 bases, and 2 bases lay outside the gene matches. The CDR3 loop reads CASSLAGGNTQYF. CDR3 DNA sequence: TGCGCCAGCAGCTTAGCGGGGGGAAATACGCAGTATTTT.

The rearrangement links TRBV5-6 to TRBJ1-5, with D unresolved. V was cut by 4 bases and J by 4 bases, with 12 bases left in between. From germline, CDR1 is SGHDT and CDR2 YYEEEE. The CDR3 runs to 14 residues. CDR3 in DNA: TGTGCCAGCAGCCATGGACGGGGAAATCAGCCCCAGCATTTT. Its protein is CASSHGRGNQPQHF. The full variable domain, its missing parts supplied by reference TRBV5-6 and TRBJ1-5, is DAGVTQSPTHLIKTRGQQVTLRCSPKSGHDTVSWYQQALGQGPQFIFQYYEEEERQRGNFPDRFSGHQFPNYSSELNVNALLLGDSALYLCASSHGRGNQPQHFGDGTRLSIL.

The chain uses TRBV7-9 and TRBJ2-5; D gene ambiguous. The closer fit of TRBJ2-7 to the DNA end suggests the J call may be wrong. The CDR3 consists of 14 residues. Per germline, CDR1 SEHNR and CDR2 FQNEAQ (reference sequence). This CDR3 is CASSLGASSGEQYF. Written as DNA, the CDR3 is TGTGCCAGCAGCTTAGGGGCGAGTTCGGGCGAGCAGTACTTC.

Concerning this clonotype: The junction departs from germline at one end; a sequencing error may be responsible. This chain links TRBV20-1 with TRBJ2-5, with unresolved D. Germline CDR1 DFQATT, CDR2 SNEGSKA (reference sequence). The CDR3 totals 11 residues. The CDR3 loop reads CRASPKETQYF. The CDR3 DNA is TGCAGGGCTAGTCCCAAAGAGACCCAGTACTTC.

The chain employs TRBV20-1 and TRBJ1-2; TRBD1 matches at 7 bases. The CDR3 has 13 amino acids. The trim removed 4 bases at V and 1 base at J, leaving 3 bases unmatched. The V gene's germline CDR1 is DFQATT and CDR2 SNEGSKA (reference sequence). For the CDR3, the DNA is TGCAGTGCTACGACAGGGTATAACTATGGCTACACCTTC. Translating it yields CSATTGYNYGYTF.

The chain couples TRBV24-1 to TRBJ2-1; 10 bases align to TRBD2. Germline CDR1 reads KGHDR; CDR2 reads SFDVKD. CDR3 length: 16 residues. Trimming cost V 0 bases and J 7 bases; bases outside gene matches: 5. This CDR3 reads CATSDLTSGNLNEQFF. DNA for the CDR3: TGTGCCACCAGTGATTTGACTAGCGGGAACCTTAATGAGCAGTTCTTC.